These 20 T cell receptor beta chains were sequenced from one sample in a study of blood T cell repertoires in COVID-19. Here immunoSEQ multiplex PCR was the method, and the copy in TCRdb shows in-frame clones only, minus some. The sample has fewer than 250,000 clones, more than 80% seen once. Sequencing input: PBMCs or T cells enriched from blood (not recorded which). These receptors all stem from a man in his fifties or sixties who had been exposed to COVID-19.

V and J are TRBV2 and TRBJ2-1; 8 bases line up with TRBD1. J gave up 7 bases and V 8 bases, and 10 bases lay outside the gene matches. This CDR3 is 14 amino acids long. Looked up from germline, CDR1 is SNHLY and CDR2 is FYNNEI. The DNA for the CDR3 is TGTGCCAGCCAGGGAACAGGGGGAGGAAATGAGCAGTTCTTC. It encodes CASQGTGGGNEQFF.

The chain recombines TRBV5-5 with TRBJ2-5, with 9 bases that match TRBD1. CDR1 is SGHKS and CDR2 is YYEKEE in the germline V gene (reference sequence). V was pared by 3 bases and J by 5 bases, with 14 bases of the junction left unmatched. The CDR3 is made up of 17 amino acids. In DNA form, the CDR3 reads TGTGCCAGCAGCTCCTTAACCGGGACAGGGATAATTGAGACCCAGTACTTC. Translating gives CASSSLTGTGIIETQYF.

The V call is TRBV3-1 (or the pseudogene TRBV3-2), the J call TRBJ2-2; TRBD1 is a possible D gene (5 bases). The CDR3 has 14 amino acids. V was clipped by 0 bases and J by 6 bases, with 8 bases between them. Germline lookup yields CDR1 LGHDT and CDR2 YNNKEL (reference sequence). The CDR3 loop is CASSQDPGPGELFF. The CDR3 nucleotides read TGTGCCAGCAGCCAAGATCCAGGGCCCGGGGAGCTGTTTTTT.

The chain joins TRBV7-2 to TRBJ1-1; 7 positions agree with TRBD1. This CDR3 is 14 amino acids long. Germline V gene lookup returns CDR1 SGHTA and CDR2 FQGNSA. J lost 4 bases, V lost 3 bases, and 5 bases had no gene match. CDR3 residues: CASSFVRGATEAFF. As DNA, the CDR3 is TGTGCCAGCAGCTTTGTCAGGGGGGCCACTGAAGCTTTCTTT.

The chain joins TRBV11-1 to TRBJ2-2; a weak D match, TRBD1 (5 bases). CDR3 length: 14 amino acids. The V end lost 3 bases, the J end lost 2 bases, and 7 bases lay between the germline ends. Germline CDR1 reads SGHAT; CDR2 reads FQDESV (reference sequence). CDR3 nucleotide sequence: TGTGCCAGCAGCTTGGGGCCAAACACCGGGGAGCTGTTTTTT. This gives the protein CASSLGPNTGELFF.

The chain uses TRBV6-5 and TRBJ1-2, with D unclear. In germline, CDR1 is MNHEY, CDR2 SVGAGI. The V end lost 2 bases, the J end lost 2 bases, and 9 bases lay between the germline ends. CDR3 size: 14 residues. CDR3 sequence reads: CASSYHPVNYGYTF. The DNA for the CDR3 is TGTGCCAGCAGTTACCACCCAGTCAACTATGGCTACACCTTC.

V is TRBV28 and J is TRBJ1-2; the D gene is possibly TRBD1 (5 bases). This CDR3 spans 15 amino acids. V lost 5 bases and J 5 bases, leaving 18 bases between the germline ends. CDR1 is MDHEN and CDR2 is SYDVKM in the germline V gene. The CDR3 region has the DNA TGTGCCAGCAGTCCCACCGAAAAGGGGTTATATGGCTACACCTTC. It encodes CASSPTEKGLYGYTF.

J is TRBJ2-7 and V is TRBV6-5; 7 bases are shared with TRBD2. With V trimmed by 4 bases and J by 2 bases, 5 bases remained unmatched. CDR1 and CDR2 from the germline V gene are MNHEY and SVGAGI. The CDR3 totals 14 residues. CDR3 protein: CASSSGGPPYEQYV. CDR3 nucleotides: TGTGCCAGCAGTTCGGGGGGTCCGCCCTACGAGCAGTACGTC.

This chain joins TRBV5-4 and TRBJ1-2, with 8 bases lining up with TRBD1. The length of the CDR3 is 16 residues. With V trimmed by 4 bases and J by 3 bases, 11 bases remained unmatched. The germline V gene has CDR1 SGHNT and CDR2 YYREEE (reference sequence). This CDR3 is CASSPIRGLSHYGYTF. CDR3 coding DNA: TGTGCCAGCAGCCCGATCAGGGGGCTGTCTCACTATGGCTACACCTTC.

V usage is TRBV5-1 and J usage is TRBJ2-3; possibly TRBD1 for D (5 bases). V lost 0 bases, J lost 1 base, and 12 bases lay in between. This CDR3 comprises 16 residues. Germline V gene lookup returns CDR1 SGHRS and CDR2 YFSETQ. The DNA of the CDR3 is TGCGCCAGCAGCTTGGAGGCAGGGCTCGGCACAGATACGCAGTATTTT. This translates into CASSLEAGLGTDTQYF.

The chain employs TRBV19 and TRBJ1-5, with 7 bases aligning to TRBD1. V gave up 7 bases and J gave up 1 base; unmatched junction bases: 7. Looked up from germline, CDR1 is LNHDA and CDR2 is SQIVND (reference sequence). This CDR3 spans 15 amino acids. CDR3 nucleotides: TGTGCCAGTAATCCGACAGGGATCAGCAATCAGCCCCAGCATTTT. Protein sequence: CASNPTGISNQPQHF.

This clone was observed a few times. This chain uses TRBV3-1 (or the pseudogene TRBV3-2) with TRBJ1-6; TRBD1 is a possible D gene (6 bases). CDR3 length: 14 residues. The germline V gene has CDR1 LGHDT and CDR2 YNNKEL (reference sequence). The V end was cut by 2 bases, the J end by 10 bases, with 12 bases between. DNA for the CDR3: TGTGCCAGCAGCCAAACCAGGGGCGAATCACCCCTCCACTTT. Amino acid sequence: CASSQTRGESPLHF.

The chain is built from TRBV15 and TRBJ1-2; D is uncertain. The CDR3 runs 13 residues. V lost 0 bases and J 8 bases, leaving 10 bases between the germline ends. The V gene's germline CDR1 is LNHNV and CDR2 YYDKDF (reference sequence). CDR3 amino acids: CATSREALPGYTF. For the CDR3, the DNA is TGTGCCACCAGCAGAGAAGCCCTTCCGGGCTACACCTTC.

The rearrangement uses TRBV28 and TRBJ1-4; 7 bases line up with TRBD1. CDR1 and CDR2 from the germline V gene are MDHEN and SYDVKM. The CDR3 extends over 16 amino acids. V lost 3 bases and J lost 10; bases outside the gene matches: 14. CDR3 coding DNA: TGTGCCAGCAGTTTGAGGGGGCCCGGTGCCTGGGGAAAACTGTTTTTT. Translating it yields CASSLRGPGAWGKLFF.

This clone was counted a single time. The chain recombines TRBV2 with TRBJ2-1; TRBD1 matches at 10 bases. The CDR3 length is 15 residues. The trim removed 5 bases at V and 3 bases at J, leaving 4 bases unmatched. CDR1 is SNHLY, CDR2 FYNNEI, per germline. The CDR3 here is CASSPGQGVYNEQFF. The CDR3 nucleotides are TGTGCCAGCAGTCCAGGACAGGGGGTCTACAATGAGCAGTTCTTC.

This sequence joins TRBV28 and TRBJ1-6, with D unresolved. The CDR3 runs 18 residues. Trimming stripped 2 bases from V and 0 bases from J, with 14 bases between. Germline CDR1 reads MDHEN; CDR2 reads SYDVKM. The CDR3 sequence: CASSLRLDSSSYNSPLHF. The DNA for the CDR3 is TGTGCCAGCAGTTTAAGACTGGACTCAAGCTCCTATAATTCACCCCTCCACTTT.

This chain links TRBV10-3 with TRBJ1-3, with a possible D match to TRBD1 (6 bases). Germline V CDR1 and CDR2: ENHRY, SYGVKD. Trimming removed 7 bases from V and 4 bases from J, with 11 bases in between. CDR3 length equals 13 residues. The CDR3 nucleotides are TGTGCCATCAAATCAGGGGCCGGAAACACCATATATTTT. It codes for CAIKSGAGNTIYF.

The V and J genes are TRBV7-2 and TRBJ1-1, with D maybe TRBD1 (5 bases). CDR1 is SGHTA, CDR2 FQGNSA, per germline. The CDR3 runs 15 residues. Trimming shortened V by 6 bases and J by 3 bases, and 17 bases separated the two germline ends. The CDR3 coding sequence is TGTGCCAGCAGAAGGGACTACCGGGGGGACACTGAAGCTTTCTTT. It specifies CASRRDYRGDTEAFF. Using reference TRBV7-2 and TRBJ1-1 for the parts outside the CDR3, the full variable domain is GAGVSQSPSNKVTEKGKDVELRCDPISGHTALYWYRQSLGQGLEFLIYFQGNSAPDKSGLPSDRFSAERTGGSVSTLTIQRTQQEDSAVYLCASRRDYRGDTEAFFGQGTRLTVV.

The J gene is TRBJ2-1, the V gene TRBV6-6; D perhaps matches TRBD2 (6 bases). V lost 0 bases and J lost 2, with 8 bases in between. The CDR3 sequence is 15 residues long. Germline V gene data show CDR1 as MNHNY and CDR2 as SVGAGI (reference sequence). CDR3 sequence (DNA): TGTGCCAGCAGTTACTCCCGGACTACCTACAATGAGCAGTTCTTC. It translates to CASSYSRTTYNEQFF.

The chain links TRBV28 to TRBJ1-5; tentative D call: TRBD1 (5 bases). Looked up from germline, CDR1 is MDHEN and CDR2 is SYDVKM. This CDR3 is 14 amino acids long. Trimming shortened V by 2 bases and J by 3 bases, and 8 bases separated the two germline ends. The CDR3 coding sequence is TGTGCCAGCAGTTTAGGGGCAGTCAATCAGCCCCAGCATTTT. Translation: CASSLGAVNQPQHF.